Presented here are 9 T cell receptor beta chains from one specimen sequenced in a study of T cell changes during pregnancy in multiple sclerosis. Clones were read by immunoSEQ multiplex PCR, and TCRdb kept only the in-frame ones, dropping some. Of under 85,000 clones in the sample, about nine tenths were seen once. The starting material was peripheral blood, obtained in the third trimester of pregnancy. Source of these receptors: a female donor with multiple sclerosis, enrolled in a pregnancy study.

The V gene is TRBV19, the J gene TRBJ1-1; D not resolved. The CDR3 contains 15 residues. CDR1 is LNHDA, CDR2 SQIVND, per germline (reference sequence). Trimming left V 3 bases short and J 1 base short, with 12 bases between. This chain's CDR3 is CASSISRQSNTEAFF. The DNA of the CDR3 is TGTGCCAGTAGTATTTCGAGGCAGTCGAACACTGAAGCTTTCTTT.

The DNA of the CDR3 is TGTGCCAGCAGCGAGACCACGGGGACCCAGTACTTC. It is translated as CASSETTGTQYF. The chain employs TRBV25-1 and TRBJ2-5; unclear D gene. The V end was cut by 6 bases, the J end by 7 bases, with 12 bases between. CDR1 is MGHDK, CDR2 SYGVNS, per germline. The CDR3 is 12 amino acids.

This sequence joins TRBV6-5 and TRBJ2-5, with a tentative D call TRBD2 (6 bases). Trimming stripped 6 bases from V and 5 bases from J, with 16 bases between. This CDR3 is 14 amino acids long. Germline CDR1 is MNHEY and CDR2 is SVGAGI. The CDR3, as DNA: TGTGCCAGCAGCCTGGGACTCCTTCTGGAGACCCAGTACTTC. Protein: CASSLGLLLETQYF.

The chain couples TRBV13 to TRBJ2-1, with 9 positions matching TRBD2. This CDR3 comprises 14 residues. Trimming at V came to 5 bases and at J to 5 bases, leaving 4 bases not matched to a gene. The germline V gene has CDR1 PRHDT and CDR2 FYEKMQ (reference sequence). The CDR3 here is CASSPLAGDNEQFF. CDR3 sequence (DNA): TGTGCCAGCAGCCCGTTAGCGGGGGACAATGAGCAGTTCTTC.

The gene calls are TRBV10-3 and TRBJ2-7, with 11 bases fitting TRBD1. V trimming: 3 bases; J trimming: 1 base; junction bases outside the gene matches: 5. The CDR3 spans 16 residues. The germline V gene has CDR1 ENHRY and CDR2 SYGVKD. The CDR3 DNA reads TGTGCCATCAGTGACCCCGGGACAGGGGGATCCTACGAGCAGTACTTC. It encodes CAISDPGTGGSYEQYF.

The chain uses TRBV19 and TRBJ1-1, with a weak D call TRBD1 (6 bases). The length of the CDR3 is 16 residues. Germline lookup yields CDR1 LNHDA and CDR2 SQIVND (reference sequence). The V end lost 5 bases, the J end lost 10 bases, and 26 bases lay between the germline ends. CDR3 residues: CASSVQSGVPPLVAFF. CDR3 sequence (DNA): TGTGCCAGTAGTGTACAGTCAGGGGTTCCTCCCCTGGTAGCTTTCTTT. Full variable domain (outside the CDR3, taken from reference TRBV19 and TRBJ1-1): DGGITQSPKYLFRKEGQNVTLSCEQNLNHDAMYWYRQDPGQGLRLIYYSQIVNDFQKGDIAEGYSVSREKKESFPLTVTSAQKNPTAFYLCASSVQSGVPPLVAFFGQGTRLTVV.

The chain links TRBV27 to TRBJ1-1; 12 bases fit TRBD1. The CDR3 contains 17 residues. Losses at the gene ends were 5 bases for V and 1 base for J; bases not matched to a gene: 8. Looked up from germline, CDR1 is MNHEY and CDR2 is SMNVEV (reference sequence). The CDR3 loop reads CASSLGTGGARNTEAFF. As DNA, the CDR3 is TGTGCCAGCAGTCTCGGGACAGGGGGCGCAAGGAACACTGAAGCTTTCTTT.

This chain links TRBV7-8 with TRBJ1-1, with D possibly being TRBD1 (5 bases). The CDR3 consists of 14 residues. The germline CDR1 and CDR2 sequences are SGHVS and FQNEAQ. V was clipped by 3 bases and J by 6 bases, with 14 bases between them. CDR3 amino acids: CASSFGATGAEAFF. Here the CDR3 DNA reads TGTGCCAGCAGCTTCGGCGCAACAGGAGCTGAAGCTTTCTTT.

V usage is TRBV7-3 and J usage is TRBJ2-3; 15 bases align to TRBD2. V was clipped by 2 bases and J by 1 base; unmatched bases: 13. The germline V gene has CDR1 SGHTA and CDR2 FQGTGA. The CDR3 length is 21 residues. DNA of the CDR3: TGTGCCAGCAGCTTACAACCTGGACTAGCGGGGGGGCCGGGAGGCACAGATACGCAGTATTTT. Translated, it gives CASSLQPGLAGGPGGTDTQYF.